A selection of T cell receptor beta chains follows, all from one sample in a study of blood T cell repertoires in COVID-19. Profiled with immunoSEQ multiplex PCR; TCRdb holds only in-frame clones, not every one. Altogether about 280,000 clones are present, roughly 91% being singletons, with the ten largest covering 2% to 2.5%. The sample comprised PBMCs or T cells enriched from blood (not recorded which). Receptor source: a woman aged 60-75 years in a cohort exposed to, infected with or recovered from COVID-19 (not recorded which). The conserved cysteine and the conserved F or W are not part of the CDR3 here. The D gene is left open where the match is weak.

length: 12
D: TRBD1
V: TRBV5-8
J: TRBJ1-2
CDR3: ASSSRTGLDGYT

length: 13
D: TRBD1
V: TRBV23-1
J: TRBJ2-7
CDR3: ASSQSGDRGYEQY

length: 16
D: .
V: TRBV2
J: TRBJ2-2
CDR3: ASSDVGQGRGAGVELF

length: 12
D: .
V: TRBV7-2
J: TRBJ2-2
CDR3: ASSPALAPGELF

length: 13
D: .
V: TRBV4-1
J: TRBJ2-7
CDR3: ASSPEGKSSYEQY

length: 12
D: .
V: TRBV9
J: TRBJ2-7
CDR3: ASSGGPTPYEQY

length: 13
D: TRBD2
V: TRBV28
J: TRBJ2-7
CDR3: ASSSGGGQALKQY

length: 12
D: TRBD1
V: TRBV18
J: TRBJ1-4
CDR3: ASSPGQGGEKLF

length: 12
D: .
V: TRBV28
J: TRBJ1-2
CDR3: ASSSPGQTYGYT

length: 12
D: TRBD1
V: TRBV5-1
J: TRBJ2-1
CDR3: ASSLGQGYNEQF

length: 11
D: .
V: TRBV19
J: TRBJ1-1
CDR3: ASRGDLGTEAF

length: 18
D: .
V: TRBV4-1
J: TRBJ2-4
CDR3: ASIPGPGLPVSLAKNIQY

length: 13
D: TRBD2
V: TRBV6-4
J: TRBJ2-7
CDR3: ASSPTFTSGGEQY

length: 14
D: .
V: TRBV27
J: TRBJ2-1
CDR3: ASSSPLGSSYNEQF

length: 11
D: .
V: TRBV4-2
J: TRBJ2-2
CDR3: ASSPRRAGELF

length: 16
D: .
V: TRBV28
J: TRBJ2-3
CDR3: ASSLGPRDIRRTDTQY

length: 13
D: .
V: TRBV7-2
J: TRBJ1-2
CDR3: ASSLVATATYGYT

length: 14
D: TRBD1
V: TRBV19
J: TRBJ1-1
CDR3: ASSIVGAGGGTEAF

length: 12
D: TRBD1
V: TRBV28
J: TRBJ2-2
CDR3: ASSPTGATGELF

length: 12
D: .
V: TRBV5-6
J: TRBJ1-1
CDR3: ASSSSDRNTEAF

length: 13
D: .
V: TRBV5-6
J: TRBJ2-1
CDR3: ASSPDGRGSGEQF

length: 13
D: .
V: TRBV6-5
J: TRBJ2-7
CDR3: ASRSLRLYPYEQY

length: 12
D: TRBD2
V: TRBV19
J: TRBJ2-1
CDR3: ASGLAGVDNEQF

length: 11
D: .
V: TRBV7-2
J: TRBJ2-7
CDR3: ASSLMSLYEQY

length: 12
D: TRBD1
V: TRBV7-9
J: TRBJ1-1
CDR3: ATTQGQGDTEAF

length: 12
D: .
V: TRBV19
J: TRBJ1-2
CDR3: ASSIDGYRWGYT

length: 12
D: TRBD1
V: TRBV30
J: TRBJ2-2
CDR3: AWRPGGDTGELF

length: 13
D: .
V: TRBV27
J: TRBJ2-1
CDR3: ASSRLANSYNEQF

length: 9
D: .
V: TRBV20-1
J: TRBJ1-2
CDR3: SASHSYGYT

length: 13
D: TRBD2
V: TRBV28
J: TRBJ2-7
CDR3: ASRTPGGGAKEQY

length: 14
D: TRBD2
V: TRBV19
J: TRBJ2-1
CDR3: ASSYSSGRGYNEQF

length: 16
D: TRBD1
V: TRBV7-3
J: TRBJ2-5
CDR3: ASSRVVLRQGWWETQY

length: 12
D: .
V: TRBV2
J: TRBJ1-2
CDR3: ASSPNTANYGYT

length: 15
D: TRBD2
V: TRBV27
J: TRBJ2-3
CDR3: ASSPSASGISTDTQY

length: 12
D: .
V: TRBV2
J: TRBJ2-7
CDR3: ASSGGSPPYEQY

length: 12
D: .
V: TRBV10-3
J: TRBJ2-3
CDR3: AISPGTSTDTQY

length: 11
D: .
V: TRBV2
J: TRBJ2-1
CDR3: ASIGGGYNEQF

length: 12
D: TRBD2
V: TRBV7-9
J: TRBJ2-3
CDR3: ASSFQRETDTQY

length: 12
D: TRBD1
V: TRBV7-2
J: TRBJ2-5
CDR3: ASSPRTGAETQY

length: 12
D: TRBD1
V: TRBV6-5
J: TRBJ2-7
CDR3: ASKGQELSYEQY

length: 13
D: TRBD1
V: TRBV5-1
J: TRBJ2-1
CDR3: ASSLTGQGADEQF

length: 11
D: .
V: TRBV28
J: TRBJ1-5
CDR3: ASLPAGYQPQH

length: 11
D: .
V: TRBV7-2
J: TRBJ2-1
CDR3: ASSLVAFNEQF

length: 11
D: TRBD1
V: TRBV2
J: TRBJ1-2
CDR3: ASSPGTGDGYT

length: 13
D: TRBD1
V: TRBV9
J: TRBJ1-1
CDR3: ASTRTGVMNTEAF

length: 11
D: TRBD1
V: TRBV28
J: TRBJ2-7
CDR3: ASSKNRGYEQY

length: 11
D: .
V: TRBV2
J: TRBJ1-1
CDR3: ASSRESDTEAF

length: 12
D: TRBD1
V: TRBV2
J: TRBJ2-1
CDR3: ASRRDRGFNEQF

length: 13
D: .
V: TRBV7-9
J: TRBJ1-1
CDR3: ASSLGTAMNTEAF

length: 12
D: .
V: TRBV7-2
J: TRBJ2-5
CDR3: ASSTLTGKETQY

length: 9
D: .
V: TRBV10-1
J: TRBJ2-1
CDR3: ASSDRNEQF

length: 12
D: .
V: TRBV13
J: TRBJ2-3
CDR3: ASSLRQGTDTQY

length: 11
D: TRBD1
V: TRBV13
J: TRBJ2-5
CDR3: ASSSKQGETQY

length: 12
D: .
V: TRBV25-1
J: TRBJ2-7
CDR3: ASGILQDLYEQY

length: 13
D: TRBD2
V: TRBV9
J: TRBJ2-2
CDR3: ASSVEASGTGELF

length: 12
D: TRBD1
V: TRBV6-6
J: TRBJ2-7
CDR3: ASSYRTGPYEQY